This TCR beta chain was identified during a study of T cell responses to AZD1222 COVID-19 vaccine. Sequencing used immunoSEQ multiplex PCR; TCRdb keeps in-frame clones, though not all of them. The sample records more than 150,000 clones, roughly nine tenths being singletons. Study observations and caveats: A mostly white British donor set with more females was recruited, and clonal diversity was possibly underestimated. Among vaccine-associated CD4 TCRs, coverage spanned spike, with dominance at 160-218 and 743-854.

Points on this clone: What it binds is unknown.

The CDR3 is 15 residues long. Germline-derived CDR1 and CDR2 are SEHNR and FQNEAQ (reference sequence). Trimming at V came to 5 bases and at J to 4 bases, leaving 4 bases not matched to a gene. The rearrangement uses TRBV7-9 and TRBJ2-1; the match to TRBD2 covers 11 bases. The receptor's source is an adult who had recovered from COVID-19. The sample consisted of peripheral blood, taken after recovery from COVID-19. In nucleotides, the CDR3 is TGTGCCAGCAGCCAGCTAGCGGGAGGTTACAATGAGCAGTTCTTC. It encodes CASSQLAGGYNEQFF.